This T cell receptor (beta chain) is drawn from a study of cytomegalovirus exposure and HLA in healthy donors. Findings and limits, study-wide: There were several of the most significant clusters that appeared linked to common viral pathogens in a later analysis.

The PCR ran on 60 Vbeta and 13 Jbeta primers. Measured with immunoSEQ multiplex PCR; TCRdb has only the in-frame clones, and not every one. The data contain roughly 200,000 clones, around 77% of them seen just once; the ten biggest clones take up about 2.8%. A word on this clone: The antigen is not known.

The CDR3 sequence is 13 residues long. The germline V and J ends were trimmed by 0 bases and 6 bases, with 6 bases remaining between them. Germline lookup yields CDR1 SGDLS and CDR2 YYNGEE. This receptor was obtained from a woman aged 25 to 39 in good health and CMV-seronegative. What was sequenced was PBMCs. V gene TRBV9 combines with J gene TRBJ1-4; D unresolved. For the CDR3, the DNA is TGTGCCAGCAGCGTAGGGCCGCATGAAAAACTGTTTTTT. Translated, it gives CASSVGPHEKLFF.